Listed below are T cell receptor beta chains from one sample, sequenced in a study of Graves' ophthalmopathy and Graves' hyperthyroidism. TCRdb itself ran the multiplex PCR reads through MiXCR, one entry per CDR3 protein. Of hundreds of thousands of distinct CDR3 sequences in the sample, around 50% are singletons; the top ten hold 40% to 55%. Input material: peripheral blood. The receptors were gathered from an adult man with Graves' ophthalmopathy. Each CDR3 is given with its conserved first and last residue.

J gene,V gene,CDR3 protein
TRBJ2-7,TRBV6-8,CASQQRSSYEQYF
TRBJ2-7,TRBV20-1,CSALPGGAYEQYF
TRBJ1-2,TRBV27,CASSFSWTDDNYGYTF
TRBJ1-2,TRBV20-1,CSALGGGGYTF
TRBJ2-5,TRBV3-1,CASKPRGGHQETQYF
TRBJ2-7,TRBV9,CASSVGGQGEYEQYF
TRBJ2-3,TRBV24-1,CATSDPLTGESATDTQYF
TRBJ2-7,TRBV7-2,CASSLFKGNEQYF
TRBJ1-2,TRBV11-2,CASSLGQGMGYGYTF
TRBJ2-7,TRBV19,CASSDGPRGYEQYF
TRBJ1-2,TRBV15,CATSREGEGSNYGYTF
TRBJ1-1,TRBV2,CASRRPTGGEAFF
TRBJ1-1,TRBV20-1,CSARGPGTGSTEAFF
NA,TRBV11-2,CASSFGTGGFNEQFF
TRBJ2-5,TRBV6-5,CASSESDQETQYF
TRBJ1-2,TRBV4-1,CASSQPTGNYGYTF
TRBJ2-7,TRBV7-6,CASSRRTGGDEQYF
TRBJ1-1,TRBV29-1,CSGPPGGTHNNMNTEAFF
TRBJ2-2,TRBV24-1,CATSDLNRVGAGELFF
TRBJ1-1,TRBV9,CASSVSPQGSEAFF
TRBJ1-4,TRBV10-3,CAISESMGATNEKLFF
TRBJ1-2,TRBV9,CASSVGTPGYGYTF
TRBJ2-7,TRBV2,CASSEGTATEYYEQYF
TRBJ1-5,TRBV20-1,CSAREFGTGGFGNQPQHF
TRBJ1-2,TRBV10-2,CASSESGTDGYTF
TRBJ1-2,TRBV24-1,CATSDRQGSGYTF
TRBJ2-5,TRBV19,CASGTGGNFGETQYF
TRBJ2-7,TRBV10-3,CASSYGRESLYEQYF
TRBJ2-5,TRBV2,CASNEGTGAETQYF